This T cell receptor (beta chain) was observed in a study of OX40 agonist ivuxolimab in advanced cancers. Study findings and constraints: Clones of CD4+ and CD8+ blood T cells grew by week 6 at doses of 0.1 to 3.0 mg/kg. Researchers did not determine the expanded peripheral T cells' antigen specificity.

Of note for this clone: Its antigen is not identified.

Germline-derived CDR1 and CDR2 are SGHTA and FQGTGA. Trimming pared 1 base from V and 2 bases from J, leaving 10 bases between. The CDR3 has 15 amino acids. Profiled with immunoSEQ multiplex PCR; TCRdb holds only in-frame clones, not every one. The sample carries some 60,000 clones, 70% to 90% recorded once. The sequencing here drew on CD4+ or CD8+ T cells sorted from blood, taken in a trial of the OX40 agonist ivuxolimab. The clonotype originates from an adult with an advanced solid tumor such as melanoma, head and neck, liver or kidney cancer. The chain joins TRBV7-3 to TRBJ2-3, with unresolved D. The CDR3 bases are TGTGCCAGCAGCTTAAGTCCAGACCCCACAGATACGCAGTATTTT. Its translation: CASSLSPDPTDTQYF. The whole variable domain, remainder taken from reference TRBV7-3 and TRBJ2-3, is GAGVSQTPSNKVTEKGKYVELRCDPISGHTALYWYRQSLGQGPEFLIYFQGTGAADDSGLPNDRFFAVRPEGSVSTLKIQRTERGDSAVYLCASSLSPDPTDTQYFGPGTRLTVL.